This TCR beta chain was obtained from a study of T cells in women clearing cervical HPV infection. Study results and caveats: Effector/memory and HPV-specific T cells were not isolated, and association timing is unknown. CIN3+ cases had significantly higher TCR richness than controls; evenness did not differ. Unknown T-cell numbers per sample may underlie the richness differences.

Note on this clone: The antigen remains unidentified.

Only in-frame clones appear in the TCRdb table, and some are missing; sequencing was by immunoSEQ multiplex PCR. Reported are around 31,000 clones; the ten largest clones contain 7.5% to 9.5%. HPV was found by MY09/MY11 PCR and dot-blot genotyping. This TCR came from a woman aged 18 to 75 with a cervical HPV16 infection that either progressed to CIN3+ or cleared (not recorded which). Sequences were obtained from blood buffy coat.

The CDR3 spells CASSVPGLAAGELFF. CDR3 DNA, as far as it was read: TGTGCCAGCAGTGTGCCTGGACTAGCGGCCGGGGAG. The chain employs TRBV6-1 and TRBJ2-2; 10 bases agree with TRBD2. Coverage ceases 3 residues before the CDR3 finishes, and the germline J gene fills in the end. Germline V gives CDR1 MNHNS, CDR2 SASEGT. V trimming: 4 bases; J trimming: 6 bases; junction bases outside the gene matches: 5. The CDR3 spans 15 residues.